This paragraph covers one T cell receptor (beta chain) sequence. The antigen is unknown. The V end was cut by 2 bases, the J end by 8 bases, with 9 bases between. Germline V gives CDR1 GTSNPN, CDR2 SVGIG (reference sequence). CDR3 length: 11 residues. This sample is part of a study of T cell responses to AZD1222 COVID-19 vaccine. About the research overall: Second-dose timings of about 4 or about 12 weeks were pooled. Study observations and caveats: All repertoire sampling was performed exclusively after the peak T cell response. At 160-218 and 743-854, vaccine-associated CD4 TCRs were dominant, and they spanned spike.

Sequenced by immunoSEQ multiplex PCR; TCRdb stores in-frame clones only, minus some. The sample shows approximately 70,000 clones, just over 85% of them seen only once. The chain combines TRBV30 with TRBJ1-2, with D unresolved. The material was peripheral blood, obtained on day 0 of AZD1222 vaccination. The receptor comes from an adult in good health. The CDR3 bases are TGTGCCTGGAGTACTGGCGGGGGCTACACCTTC. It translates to CAWSTGGGYTF. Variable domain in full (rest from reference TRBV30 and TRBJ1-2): SQTIHQWPATLVQPVGSPLSLECTVEGTSNPNLYWYRQAAGRGLQLLFYSVGIGQISSEVPQNLSASRPQDRQFILSSKKLLLSDSGFYLCAWSTGGGYTFGSGTRLTVV.